This T cell receptor (beta chain) is from a study of vaccination effects on CD4 cells after COVID-19. Study-level background: Each person got two doses of an mRNA SARS-CoV-2 vaccine, BNT162b2 or mRNA-1273. Samples came 142 and 148 days after COVID-19 diagnosis, before vaccination.

With 9 to 11 days of culture completed, CD4+ T cells were isolated. Convalescent patients had PCR-confirmed SARS-CoV-2 infection between March and December 2020. Fresh IL-2-containing medium replaced half the medium on days 3 and 7. Repertoires were generated with immunoSEQ multiplex PCR, while TCRdb's copy carries only in-frame clones and drops some. The table lists 40,000 to 60,000 clones, about 74% of them singletons. To note about this clone: Its antigen is not known.

The sequence came from a human donor who had a prior SARS-CoV-2 infection. Here the sequenced sample was CD4+ T cells from PBMCs cultured without peptide, taken before COVID-19 vaccination.

The CDR3 protein is CASSLNGVGATQYF. The CDR3 DNA sequence: TGTGCCAGCAGCTTAAACGGGGTGGGGGCTACGCAGTATTTT. The chain carries TRBV7-2 and TRBJ2-3; D is possibly TRBD1 (6 bases). V lost 2 bases and J lost 8, with 14 bases in between. This CDR3 is 14 amino acids long. Germline V gene sequence: CDR1 SGHTA, CDR2 FQGNSA.